One sample yielded the 21 T cell receptor beta chains listed below, sequenced in a study of identical twins. TCRdb independently ran MiXCR on the 5' RACE reads; one entry per CDR3 protein. Of roughly 470,000 distinct CDR3 sequences detected, around an eighth appear once; the ten largest clones hold 0.95% to 1%. The sample was also reused in another study, on yellow fever vaccine responses in identical twins.

Sequencing was done on a sample of CD4+ T cells sorted from blood. The source is a woman under 30 in good health.

The chain links TRBV4-2 to TRBJ1-2, with D tentatively TRBD1 (5 bases). The CDR3 is 16 residues long. CDR1 is LGHNA and CDR2 is YNFKEQ in the germline V gene. Trimming took 0 bases from V and 3 from J, leaving 14 bases between them. This CDR3 reads CASSQDGGGAYYGYTF. CDR3 nucleotide sequence: TGTGCCAGCAGCCAAGATGGTGGGGGTGCGTACTATGGCTACACCTTC.

This clonotype was counted only a few times. The chain couples TRBV20-1 to TRBJ1-3, with D possibly matching TRBD1 (5 bases). The CDR3 totals 14 residues. With 0 bases removed from V and 8 bases from J, the gap between germline ends came to 14 bases. The germline V gene encodes CDR1 DFQATT and CDR2 SNEGSKA (reference sequence). CDR3 residues: CSARDQGGRHTIYF. CDR3 DNA sequence: TGCAGTGCTAGAGATCAGGGAGGAAGGCACACCATATATTTT.

The chain couples TRBV4-1 to TRBJ1-4; no firm D call. The germline CDR1 and CDR2 sequences are MGHRA and YSYEKL. The CDR3 is 13 amino acids. V was trimmed by 2 bases and J by 8 bases, leaving 9 bases between them. The CDR3 DNA is TGCGCCAGCAGCCAACGTGGTTTGGAAAAACTGTTTTTT. Translating it yields CASSQRGLEKLFF.

The rearrangement links TRBV29-1 to TRBJ2-6, with TRBD1 as a possible D gene (6 bases). CDR1 SQVTM and CDR2 ANQGSEA come from the germline V gene. Trimming shortened V by 5 bases and J by 1 base, and 12 bases separated the two germline ends. The CDR3 totals 15 residues. This chain's CDR3 is CSVRQVSSGANVLTF. The DNA of the CDR3 is TGCAGCGTTCGACAGGTGTCTTCTGGGGCCAACGTCCTGACTTTC.

This clonotype came up a few times. This chain links TRBV20-1 with TRBJ2-7; D not resolved. Germline values: CDR1 DFQATT, CDR2 SNEGSKA (reference sequence). The CDR3 has 11 amino acids. Between the trimmed V and J ends, which lost 5 bases and 3 bases, there was a span of 8 bases. The CDR3 DNA reads as TGCAGTGCTCCTGTCCTCTACGAGCAGTACTTC. Encoded protein: CSAPVLYEQYF.

This clonotype came up many times. The chain combines TRBV12-3 or TRBV12-4 with TRBJ2-4; TRBD1 matches at 9 bases. The V gene end was trimmed by 3 bases and the J gene end by 9 bases; junction bases not matched to a gene: 6. This CDR3 spans 14 amino acids. The CDR3 is CASSLGQGVGIQYF. In nucleotides, the CDR3 is TGTGCCAGCAGTTTGGGACAGGGCGTAGGCATTCAGTACTTC.

This clonotype was seen only a few times. This chain uses TRBV5-1 with TRBJ2-6, with D hard to call. The CDR3 is made up of 15 amino acids. Trimming took 0 bases from V and 6 from J, leaving 10 bases between them. Germline lookup yields CDR1 SGHRS and CDR2 YFSETQ. The CDR3 sequence is CASSLGGSTANVLTF. In DNA, the CDR3 is TGCGCCAGCAGCTTGGGAGGTAGTACGGCCAACGTCCTGACTTTC.

V and J are TRBV7-9 and TRBJ1-1; D call uncertain. The CDR3 sequence is 15 residues long. Trimming left V 6 bases short and J 1 base short, with 15 bases between. Germline V gene lookup returns CDR1 SEHNR and CDR2 FQNEAQ (reference sequence). This CDR3 reads CASRAVGGRNTEAFF. DNA for the CDR3: TGTGCCAGCAGAGCGGTAGGAGGGAGGAACACTGAAGCTTTCTTT.

The rearrangement links TRBV5-5 to TRBJ2-1, with D possibly being TRBD1 (7 bases). With 5 bases removed from V and 4 bases from J, the gap between germline ends came to 22 bases. Germline V CDR1 and CDR2: SGHKS, YYEKEE (reference sequence). The CDR3 has 17 amino acids. CDR3 coding DNA: TGTGCCAGCAGTAGACAGGGAGGAGGGATGGGGTACAATGAGCAGTTCTTC. The encoded protein is CASSRQGGGMGYNEQFF.

V is TRBV7-8 and J is TRBJ2-5; TRBD2 matches at 10 bases. The J segment lost 2 bases and the V segment lost 1 base, leaving 4 bases of the junction unmatched. Germline CDR1 and CDR2: SGHVS and FQNEAQ. This CDR3 has 16 residues. CDR3 nucleotide sequence: TGTGCCAGCAGCTTAGGATCACTAGCGGGGCAAGAGACCCAGTACTTC. Residues: CASSLGSLAGQETQYF.

Ten or more counts support this clonotype. The CDR3 here is CASSPLGLAGIEQFF. For the CDR3, the DNA is TGTGCCAGCAGCCCCCTCGGACTAGCGGGAATTGAGCAGTTCTTC. The gene calls are TRBV7-9 and TRBJ2-1, with 12 positions matching TRBD2. Germline V gives CDR1 SEHNR, CDR2 FQNEAQ (reference sequence). The ends lost 5 bases at V and 9 bases at J; junction bases unmatched: 8. CDR3 length equals 15 residues.

The chain recombines TRBV6-1 with TRBJ1-2; D unclear. The CDR3 spans 14 residues. V was shortened by 11 bases and J by 0 bases, with 16 bases between the two germline ends. CDR1 is MNHNS and CDR2 is SASEGT in the germline V gene. CDR3 bases: TGTGCCGTTTCAGGCGTAGGGCCTAACTATGGCTACACCTTC. Protein product: CAVSGVGPNYGYTF.

The sample holds a few counts of this clonotype. The rearrangement joins TRBV11-2 to TRBJ2-1, with TRBD2 matching over 9 bases. The V segment lost 3 bases and the J segment 2 bases; nucleotides outside the gene matches: 14. There are 19 residues in the CDR3. Germline V lookup: CDR1 SGHAT, CDR2 FQNNGV. CDR3 residues: CASSLLKVLAGNTYNEQFF. The DNA of the CDR3 is TGTGCCAGCAGCTTGCTGAAAGTACTAGCGGGTAACACCTACAATGAGCAGTTCTTC.

The chain combines TRBV5-1 with TRBJ2-2; 7 bases are shared with TRBD1. The junction had 7 bases not matched to a gene; V was cut back by 9 bases and J by 5 bases. This CDR3 region has 13 residues. CDR1 and CDR2 from the germline V gene are SGHRS and YFSETQ. CDR3 nucleotides: TGCGCCACGACAACACAGGGGACCGGGGAGCTGTTTTTT. Translation: CATTTQGTGELFF.

This clonotype has more than one count but fewer than ten. The chain links TRBV7-2 to TRBJ2-1; TRBD2 agrees at 9 bases. Germline CDR1 SGHTA, CDR2 FQGNSA. With V trimmed by 0 bases and J by 4 bases, 10 bases remained unmatched. This CDR3 has 18 amino acids. The CDR3 loop reads CASSLAGNPGLAYNEQFF. The CDR3 nucleotides are TGTGCCAGCAGCTTAGCGGGGAATCCGGGACTAGCTTACAATGAGCAGTTCTTC.

This chain links TRBV5-1 with TRBJ2-1; D ambiguous. Looked up from germline, CDR1 is SGHRS and CDR2 is YFSETQ. The CDR3 spans 15 residues. Trimming shortened V by 5 bases and J by 2 bases, and 14 bases separated the two germline ends. CDR3 nucleotide sequence: TGCGCCAGCAGAGCAAGGGATTATCCCTACAATGAGCAGTTCTTC. This encodes CASRARDYPYNEQFF.

The rearrangement uses TRBV3-1 and TRBJ2-1; D is possibly TRBD2 (5 bases). CDR1 and CDR2 from the germline V gene are LGHDT and YNNKEL (reference sequence). V dropped 3 bases and J dropped 5 bases, with 11 bases sitting between them. This CDR3 region has 14 residues. The CDR3 is CASSQPSGNNEQFF. In DNA, the CDR3 is TGTGCCAGCAGCCAGCCCTCGGGGAACAATGAGCAGTTCTTC.

The genes are TRBV6-2 or TRBV6-3 and TRBJ2-1; TRBD1 matches 10 bases. J lost 7 bases, V lost 5 bases, and 11 bases had no gene match. CDR3 length: 16 residues. Germline loops: CDR1 MNHEY, CDR2 SVGEGT. In DNA form, the CDR3 reads TGTGCCAGCAGTCACCCCCGGGACAGGGGTGGAAATGAGCAGTTCTTC. Encoded protein: CASSHPRDRGGNEQFF.

This clonotype was observed a handful of times. The rearrangement uses TRBV4-1 and TRBJ2-1, with a weak D call TRBD2 (5 bases). CDR3 length equals 16 residues. Germline-derived CDR1 and CDR2 are MGHRA and YSYEKL. Trimming took off 4 bases at V and 8 bases at J, with 21 bases between the two ends. The CDR3 nucleotides read TGCGCCAGCAGCCGAGGTGGCGGGTCTTCGGCGGATGAGCAGTTCTTC. This translates into CASSRGGGSSADEQFF.

The rearrangement links TRBV12-3 or TRBV12-4 to TRBJ2-7; 7 bases are a match to TRBD1. The CDR3 runs to 13 residues. Losses at the gene ends were 6 bases for V and 2 bases for J; bases not matched to a gene: 4. The CDR3 loop is CASRKGATYEQYF. CDR3 nucleotide sequence: TGTGCCAGCAGGAAGGGGGCTACCTACGAGCAGTACTTC.

The rearrangement links TRBV25-1 to TRBJ2-1; TRBD2 is a possible D gene (6 bases). The CDR3 covers 15 residues. Germline V gene sequence: CDR1 MGHDK, CDR2 SYGVNS. V was pared by 0 bases and J by 5 bases, with 11 bases between. CDR3 region: CASSEYRGLNNEQFF. The CDR3 DNA follows: TGTGCCAGCAGTGAATATCGGGGGTTAAACAATGAGCAGTTCTTC.